This TCR beta chain was found in a study of neurological immune-mediated disorders. This clonotype was recorded many times. The antigen remains undetermined. Germline loops: CDR1 MGHDK, CDR2 SYGVNS. The ends were cut back, 3 bases at V and 2 bases at J, with 14 bases in the middle. The CDR3 sequence is 15 residues long. The cDNA was synthesized by means of template-switch 5'RACE, which was carried out with 10-nucleotide random UMIs. TCRdb ran MiXCR on the 5' RACE reads and lists one entry per CDR3 protein. Seen here are 84,000 or so distinct CDR3 sequences, roughly 4.3% observed once, and the top ten hold around 5%. Noted time point: longitudinal time-point 3. Study results and caveats: None of the CDR3 amino acid sequences of expanded clones were shared across subjects, and this suggested private repertoires in all groups. In HTLV-1-associated myelopathy, TCR clonal expansion was greatest, whereas multiple sclerosis had the least, falling below healthy controls.

The sequencing sample was made of PBMCs. The sequence was collected from a woman aged 55-75 years with multiple sclerosis. This sequence joins TRBV25-1 and TRBJ2-7; weak D call: TRBD1 (6 bases). CDR3 in amino acids: CASSDPRGSTYEQYF. CDR3 DNA sequence: TGTGCCAGCAGTGACCCCAGGGGAAGCACCTACGAGCAGTACTTC.